What follows is one TCR beta chain and its context. Its antigen is as yet unknown. The data stem from a study of cytomegalovirus exposure and HLA in healthy donors. Findings and caveats of the study: Sequencing had likely introduced a cluster of highly shared sequence variants as an artifact.

After removal of 6 bases from V and 5 bases from J, the junction contained 4 bases not matched to a gene. Germline V gives CDR1 KGHSH, CDR2 LQKENI. The length of the CDR3 is 15 residues. PCR involved 60 Vbeta and 13 Jbeta primers. The data were produced by immunoSEQ multiplex PCR, yet TCRdb's version contains in-frame clones alone and is incomplete. The repertoire holds under 300,000 clones, with around 81% as singletons. Sequenced material: PBMCs. The sequence came from a woman aged 60-75 years in good health and CMV-seropositive. This chain connects TRBV18 to TRBJ2-1; 13 bases line up with TRBD2. In DNA, the CDR3 is TGTGCCAGCTCTCTGACTAGCGGGAGGAACAATGAGCAGTTCTTC. Encoded protein: CASSLTSGRNNEQFF.